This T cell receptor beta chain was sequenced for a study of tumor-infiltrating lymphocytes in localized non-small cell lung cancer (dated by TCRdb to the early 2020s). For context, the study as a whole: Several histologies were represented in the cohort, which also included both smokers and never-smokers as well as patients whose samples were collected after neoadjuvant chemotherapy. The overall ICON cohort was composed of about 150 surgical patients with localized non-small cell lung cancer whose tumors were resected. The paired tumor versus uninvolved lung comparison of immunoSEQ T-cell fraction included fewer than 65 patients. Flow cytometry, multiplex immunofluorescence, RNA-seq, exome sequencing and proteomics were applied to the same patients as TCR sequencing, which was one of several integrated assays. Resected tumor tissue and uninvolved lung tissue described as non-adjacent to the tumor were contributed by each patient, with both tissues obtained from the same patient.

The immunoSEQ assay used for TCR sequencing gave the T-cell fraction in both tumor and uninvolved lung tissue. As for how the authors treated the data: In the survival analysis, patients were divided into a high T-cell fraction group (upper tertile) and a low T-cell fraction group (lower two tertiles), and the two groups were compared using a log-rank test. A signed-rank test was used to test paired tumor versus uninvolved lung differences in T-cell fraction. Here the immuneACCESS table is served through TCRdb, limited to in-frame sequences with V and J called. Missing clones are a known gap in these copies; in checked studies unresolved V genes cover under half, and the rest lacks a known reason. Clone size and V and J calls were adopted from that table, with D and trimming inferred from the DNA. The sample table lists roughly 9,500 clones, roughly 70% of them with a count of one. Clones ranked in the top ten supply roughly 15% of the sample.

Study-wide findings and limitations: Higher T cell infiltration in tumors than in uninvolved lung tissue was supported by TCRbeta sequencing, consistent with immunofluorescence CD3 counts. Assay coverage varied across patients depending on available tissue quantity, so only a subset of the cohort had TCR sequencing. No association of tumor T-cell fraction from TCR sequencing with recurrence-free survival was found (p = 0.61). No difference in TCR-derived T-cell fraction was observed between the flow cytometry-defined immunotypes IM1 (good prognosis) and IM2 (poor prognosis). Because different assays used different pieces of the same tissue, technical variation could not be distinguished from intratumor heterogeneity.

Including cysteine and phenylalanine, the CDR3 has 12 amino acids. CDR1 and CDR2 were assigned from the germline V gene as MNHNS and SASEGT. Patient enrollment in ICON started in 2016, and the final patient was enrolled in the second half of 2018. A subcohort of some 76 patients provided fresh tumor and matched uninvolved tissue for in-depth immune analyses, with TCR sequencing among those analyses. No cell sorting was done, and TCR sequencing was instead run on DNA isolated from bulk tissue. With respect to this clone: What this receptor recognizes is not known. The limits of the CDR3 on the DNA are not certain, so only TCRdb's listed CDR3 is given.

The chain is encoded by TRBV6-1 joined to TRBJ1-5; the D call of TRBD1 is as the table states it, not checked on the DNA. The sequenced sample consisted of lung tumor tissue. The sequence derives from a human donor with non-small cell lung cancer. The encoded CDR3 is CASSVGTGTEHF.